Reported below is one TCR beta chain. As handled by the study authors: Estimation of nucleated cell counts relied on the amplification of reference gene primers. The assay was immunoSEQ multiplex PCR, and TCRdb's table has in-frame clones only and misses some. D and trimming come from the DNA, and the V and J calls and clone size come from that table. The sample has roughly 78,000 clones; roughly 88% are singletons. This sample is drawn from a study of blood T cell repertoires in COVID-19. On the study more broadly: Samples came from the United States, Italy and Spain, spanning acute and convalescent COVID-19. The analysed material was cDNA or gDNA that came from T cells, B-cell-depleted T cells, or PBMCs.

The CDR3 length is 11 residues. V lost 7 bases, J lost 10 bases, and 8 bases lay in between. Germline V CDR1 and CDR2: MNHEY, SVGAGI. The specimen sequenced was peripheral blood. The chain joins TRBV6-5 to TRBJ1-6; D ambiguous. This TCR came from a man aged 50-60 years with acute or convalescent COVID-19. The CDR3 region is CASKETSPLHF. Written as DNA, the CDR3 is TGTGCCAGCAAAGAAACATCACCCCTCCACTTT.